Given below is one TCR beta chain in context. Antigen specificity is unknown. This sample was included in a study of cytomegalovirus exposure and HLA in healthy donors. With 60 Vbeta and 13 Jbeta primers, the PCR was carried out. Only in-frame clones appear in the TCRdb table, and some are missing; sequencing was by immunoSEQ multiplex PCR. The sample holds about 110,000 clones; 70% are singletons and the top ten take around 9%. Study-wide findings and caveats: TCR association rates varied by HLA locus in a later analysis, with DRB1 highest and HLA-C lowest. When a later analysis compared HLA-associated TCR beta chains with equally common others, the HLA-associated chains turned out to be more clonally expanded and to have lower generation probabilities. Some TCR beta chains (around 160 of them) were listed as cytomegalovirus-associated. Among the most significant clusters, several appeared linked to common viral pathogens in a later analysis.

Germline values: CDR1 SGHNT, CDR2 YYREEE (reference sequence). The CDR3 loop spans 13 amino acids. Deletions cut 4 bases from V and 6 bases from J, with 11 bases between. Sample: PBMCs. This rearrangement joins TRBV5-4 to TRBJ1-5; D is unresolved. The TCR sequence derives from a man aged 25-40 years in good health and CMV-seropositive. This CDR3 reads CASSERVGQPQHF. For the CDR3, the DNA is TGTGCCAGCAGCGAACGGGTCGGTCAGCCCCAGCATTTT.